This T cell receptor beta chain was observed in a study of blood T cells in healthy people across ages. General observations from the study: Donors of long life had a larger count of naive CD4+ cells and greater diversity than aged donors. Changes seen in expanded clonotypes were possibly confounded by donor CMV status left unknown. Among T cells, TCR beta diversity per million cells dropped roughly linearly as age rose.

The sample providers were healthy Caucasian people from Russia, aged roughly 6 to 100. Primers used in a second PCR of about 6 to 11 cycles were a sample-barcoded 5' primer and a J-beta primer mix. TCRdb independently ran MiXCR on the 5' RACE reads; one entry per CDR3 protein. The table includes about 1.8 million distinct CDR3 sequences, around half detected once. CDR1 and CDR2 from the germline V gene are MNHEY and SMNVEV (reference sequence). The CDR3 has 13 residues. Trimming stripped 5 bases from V and 8 bases from J, with 13 bases between. Concerning this clonotype itself: The antigen is unknown.

The sample comprised blood. This chain joins TRBV27 and TRBJ2-1; D remains ambiguous. The receptor was isolated from a woman aged 35 to 49 in good health. The CDR3 here is CASSAPYRDEQFF. The DNA of the CDR3 is TGTGCCAGCAGTGCCCCATACAGAGATGAGCAGTTCTTC.